This T cell receptor (beta chain) was obtained from a study of T cell changes during pregnancy in multiple sclerosis. V dropped 1 base and J dropped 1 base, with 7 bases sitting between them. The CDR3 sequence is 14 residues long. Per germline, CDR1 SGHAT and CDR2 FQNNGV. Assay: immunoSEQ multiplex PCR; the TCRdb copy retains only in-frame clones and omits some. This sample has about 83,000 clones, with 91% found just once. This chain joins TRBV11-2 and TRBJ2-5; perhaps TRBD2 as D (6 bases). The receptor was isolated from a female donor in good health, serving as a control in a pregnancy study. Some clones in this sample may be carry-over from other donors' samples. Sequenced material: PBMCs, taken in the first trimester of pregnancy. The CDR3 region has the DNA TGTGCCAGCAGCTTAGGGACTACCCAAGAGACCCAGTACTTC. Its protein product is CASSLGTTQETQYF.